This TCR beta chain was sequenced during a study of blood T cell repertoires in COVID-19. Study background: Some COVID-19 samples were acute and others convalescent; all came from the United States, Italy and Spain.

Per the original methods: Amplification of reference gene primers was used by the study to estimate nucleated cell counts. Some clones are missing from TCRdb's copy, which holds only in-frame ones; the method was immunoSEQ multiplex PCR. V, J and clone size are those of that table, while D and trimming were read from the DNA. The table includes 70,000 to 80,000 clones, approximately 80% detected once. Germline lookup yields CDR1 SSHAT and CDR2 FNYEAQ (reference sequence). Trimming took 5 bases from V and 3 from J; bases not matched to a gene: 4. This CDR3 contains 15 residues. The chain has TRBV7-7 and TRBJ2-6; 7 nucleotides line up with TRBD1. The receptor comes from a man older than 75 with acute or convalescent COVID-19. The sample consisted of peripheral blood. The DNA for the CDR3 is TGTGCCAGCAGCCAACGGACAGGTGGGGCCAACGTCCTGACTTTC. This sequence encodes CASSQRTGGANVLTF.